This T cell receptor (beta chain) was observed in a study of cytotoxic CD8 clonotypes in ibrutinib-treated CLL. Trimming pared 2 bases from V and 6 bases from J, leaving 4 bases between. The germline V gene has CDR1 KGHSH and CDR2 LQKENI. This CDR3 spans 11 amino acids. The method was immunoSEQ multiplex PCR; TCRdb's version includes in-frame clones alone and lacks a portion of them. The data show tens of thousands of clones, just over 70% seen once. This receptor was identified in a human donor with chronic lymphocytic leukemia. The input for sequencing was PBMCs, taken at disease progression, from a patient treated with ibrutinib. V and J are TRBV18 and TRBJ1-2, with D hard to call. The CDR3 region is CASSPGDGYTF. Here the CDR3 DNA reads TGTGCCAGCTCACCAGGGGATGGCTACACCTTC. The variable domain in full, completed from reference TRBV18 and TRBJ1-2, reads NAGVMQNPRHLVRRRGQEARLRCSPMKGHSHVYWYRQLPEEGLKFMVYLQKENIIDESGMPKERFSAEFPKEGPSILRIQQVVRGDSAAYFCASSPGDGYTFGSGTRLTVV.